Listed here are 19 T cell receptor beta chains from one sample, sequenced in a study of cytomegalovirus exposure and HLA in healthy donors. Sequencing used immunoSEQ multiplex PCR; TCRdb keeps in-frame clones, though not all of them. Of 110,000 to 150,000 clones listed, about 94% are singletons. Material for sequencing was PBMCs. The receptor source for this set is a man aged 18 to 30 in good health and CMV-seropositive.

This rearrangement joins TRBV28 to TRBJ2-7; perhaps TRBD1 as D (6 bases). Trimming pared 6 bases from V and 3 bases from J, leaving 15 bases between. The CDR3 is 14 residues long. Germline CDR1 and CDR2: MDHEN and SYDVKM. CDR3 nucleotide sequence: TGTGCCAGCAGGATCGGGACACCGAACTACGAGCAGTACTTC. It specifies CASRIGTPNYEQYF.

The chain joins TRBV10-3 to TRBJ2-7; D might be TRBD2 (5 bases). Germline loops: CDR1 ENHRY, CDR2 SYGVKD. The germline V and J ends were trimmed by 4 bases and 4 bases, with 8 bases remaining between them. The CDR3 consists of 12 residues. DNA for the CDR3: TGTGCCATCAGTGCTAGCCCATACGAGCAGTACTTC. Translated: CAISASPYEQYF.

This sequence joins TRBV7-6 and TRBJ2-2; TRBD1 aligns across 7 bases. V shed 0 bases, J shed 3 bases, and the junction held 7 bases outside the gene matches. The CDR3 runs 17 residues. Per the germline V gene, CDR1 is SGHVS and CDR2 is FNYEAQ. CDR3 DNA: TGTGCCAGCAGCTTAGCGGAGTCAGGGGGATACACCGGGGAGCTGTTTTTT. It codes for CASSLAESGGYTGELFF.

V usage is TRBV23-1 and J usage is TRBJ1-4; D is perhaps TRBD1 (6 bases). TRBV23-1 is an ORF; its function is uncertain. V dropped 0 bases and J dropped 1 base, with 9 bases sitting between them. The CDR3 extends over 16 amino acids. The CDR3 loop reads CASSQSHRETNEKLFF. CDR3 sequence (DNA): TGCGCCAGCAGTCAATCCCACAGGGAAACTAATGAAAAACTGTTTTTT.

J is TRBJ2-4 and V is TRBV30, with D possibly matching TRBD2 (6 bases). CDR1 is GTSNPN and CDR2 is SVGIG in the germline V gene (reference sequence). This CDR3 has 15 amino acids. V was trimmed by 3 bases and J by 8 bases, leaving 20 bases between them. CDR3 sequence: CAWSRGGGIRDIQYF. DNA for the CDR3: TGTGCCTGGAGCCGGGGAGGAGGGATCCGGGACATTCAGTACTTC.

The count of this clone is one. The chain links TRBV5-1 to TRBJ2-2, with 11 bases matching TRBD2. Trimming removed 8 bases from V and 1 base from J; junction bases left unmatched: 10. The length of the CDR3 is 17 residues. Germline loops: CDR1 SGHRS, CDR2 YFSETQ. The CDR3 DNA reads as TGCGCCAGAGATAGCGGGAGGGCCCGGGAGAACACCGGGGAGCTGTTTTTT. Translating it yields CARDSGRARENTGELFF.

The V gene is TRBV2, the J gene TRBJ2-1; possible D gene TRBD1, 6 bases. The CDR3 totals 15 residues. V gave up 6 bases and J gave up 8 bases, with 20 bases separating them. CDR1 is SNHLY and CDR2 is FYNNEI in the germline V gene. DNA for the CDR3: TGTGCCAGCAGGCTGAACAGGGCGGAGGTCCATGAGCAGTTCTTC. It codes for CASRLNRAEVHEQFF.

The chain combines TRBV6-1 with TRBJ1-1, with a tentative D call TRBD1 (6 bases). V lost 3 bases to trimming and J lost 1 base, with 12 bases between them. The CDR3 is 15 amino acids. Germline values: CDR1 MNHNS, CDR2 SASEGT. CDR3 in DNA: TGTGCCAGCAGTGAGCGACAGGTACCGAACACTGAAGCTTTCTTT. Encoded protein: CASSERQVPNTEAFF.

V and J are TRBV13 and TRBJ2-3; D unresolved. Germline CDR1 PRHDT, CDR2 FYEKMQ (reference sequence). Trimming left V 1 base short and J 1 base short, with 3 bases between. CDR3 length equals 13 residues. CDR3 region: CASSLAGTDTQYF. CDR3 bases: TGTGCCAGCAGCTTAGCGGGCACAGATACGCAGTATTTT.

V is TRBV11-2 and J is TRBJ2-2, with D perhaps matching TRBD1 (5 bases). V gave up 0 bases and J gave up 6 bases, with 5 bases separating them. CDR1 is SGHAT and CDR2 is FQNNGV in the germline V gene. The CDR3 spans 13 residues. The CDR3 coding sequence is TGTGCCAGCAGCTTAGAGGGGCCCGGGGAGCTGTTTTTT. It encodes CASSLEGPGELFF.

This clone was found once. The CDR3 DNA is TGTGCCAGCAGTTTAATTCGGGGATCCGAGCAGTACTTC. Translated: CASSLIRGSEQYF. The rearrangement links TRBV27 to TRBJ2-7; D may be TRBD2 (5 bases). V was clipped by 2 bases and J by 6 bases, with 11 bases between them. This CDR3 has 13 amino acids. Per germline, CDR1 MNHEY and CDR2 SMNVEV (reference sequence).

This chain uses TRBV5-1 with TRBJ1-5; 7 bases are a match to TRBD1. From germline, CDR1 is SGHRS and CDR2 YFSETQ. The J segment lost 4 bases and the V segment lost 0 bases, leaving 10 bases of the junction unmatched. The CDR3 consists of 17 residues. The CDR3 sequence: CASSLGPRTGDNQPQHF. The CDR3 DNA reads TGCGCCAGCAGCTTGGGTCCCCGAACAGGGGATAATCAGCCCCAGCATTTT.

This chain joins TRBV5-1 and TRBJ2-7; TRBD2 matches at 11 bases. The CDR3 contains 16 residues. The germline V gene encodes CDR1 SGHRS and CDR2 YFSETQ. With V trimmed by 4 bases and J by 0 bases, 6 bases remained unmatched. The DNA for the CDR3 is TGCGCCAGCAGCCGTATGACTAGCGGGAACTCCTACGAGCAGTACTTC. Protein sequence: CASSRMTSGNSYEQYF.

V gene TRBV27 combines with J gene TRBJ1-1; TRBD1 might be the D (6 bases). V lost 5 bases and J lost 3, with 16 bases in between. Germline values: CDR1 MNHEY, CDR2 SMNVEV (reference sequence). The CDR3 has 15 residues. The CDR3 sequence is CASSQNWGPDTEAFF. The CDR3 DNA sequence: TGTGCCAGCAGTCAAAACTGGGGGCCTGACACTGAAGCTTTCTTT.

This chain links TRBV30 with TRBJ1-2, with TRBD1 matching over 9 bases. The CDR3 spans 14 residues. After removal of 5 bases from V and 8 bases from J, the junction contained 12 bases not matched to a gene. Germline-derived CDR1 and CDR2 are GTSNPN and SVGIG (reference sequence). The CDR3 reads CAWQQGAHLPGYTF. DNA for the CDR3: TGTGCCTGGCAACAGGGGGCGCATCTCCCCGGCTACACCTTC.

The rearrangement joins TRBV27 to TRBJ2-1; D possibly corresponds to TRBD2 (7 bases). V lost 6 bases, J lost 8 bases, and 11 bases lay in between. The CDR3 spans 12 residues. CDR1 MNHEY and CDR2 SMNVEV come from the germline V gene (reference sequence). The CDR3 loop is CASRWGGDEQFF. The DNA for the CDR3 is TGTGCCAGCAGATGGGGGGGCGATGAGCAGTTCTTC.

V usage is TRBV2 and J usage is TRBJ2-3; a weak D match, TRBD1 (5 bases). V lost 4 bases and J lost 1, with 9 bases in between. The germline gives CDR1 SNHLY, CDR2 FYNNEI. This CDR3 spans 14 amino acids. CDR3 in amino acids: CASSVGLGTDTQYF. The CDR3 nucleotides are TGTGCCAGCAGTGTGGGGCTGGGCACAGATACGCAGTATTTT.

The chain is built from TRBV4-1 and TRBJ1-2; 9 bases match TRBD1. Germline V gives CDR1 MGHRA, CDR2 YSYEKL. The CDR3 loop spans 15 amino acids. The junction had 10 bases not matched to a gene; V was cut back by 4 bases and J by 7 bases. CDR3 nucleotides: TGCGCCAGCAGCCTGCGGACAGGGGTAATCAGTGGCTACACCTTC. The encoded protein is CASSLRTGVISGYTF.

V and J are TRBV7-2 and TRBJ2-7; 7 bases match TRBD2. Germline values: CDR1 SGHTA, CDR2 FQGNSA. The CDR3 length is 13 residues. The V gene end was trimmed by 1 base and the J gene end by 9 bases; junction bases not matched to a gene: 6. CDR3 protein: CASSLGLAPGQYF. In nucleotides, the CDR3 is TGTGCCAGCAGCTTAGGACTAGCCCCCGGGCAGTACTTC.